The clone carrying this T cell receptor beta chain appeared a few times. Original methodology: Amplification of reference gene primers provided the estimated nucleated cell counts. Method: immunoSEQ multiplex PCR; TCRdb's copy keeps in-frame clones and lacks some. The D gene and trimming were derived from the DNA, and the V and J assignments and clone size from that table. The sample has more than 300,000 clones, just over 85% seen once. These data come from a study of blood T cell repertoires in COVID-19. Study in general: T cells, B-cell-depleted T cells, or PBMCs provided the cDNA or gDNA that served as material.

The germline V and J ends were trimmed by 5 bases and 2 bases, with 18 bases remaining between them. Germline CDR1 is SQVTM and CDR2 is ANQGSEA. The CDR3 is made up of 15 amino acids. Residents of around 24 US areas, aged about 18 to 95 years, made up the participants. Cohort allocation depended upon clinical history that participants reported. This chain uses TRBV29-1 with TRBJ1-2; unclear D gene. This TCR came from a man aged 25-45 years who had recovered from COVID-19. Sequences were obtained from PBMCs or T cells enriched from blood (not recorded which). In DNA, the CDR3 is TGCAGCGTTCCCAGGCCCGGAGGAAGGAACTATGGCTACACCTTC. Residues: CSVPRPGGRNYGYTF.